This T cell receptor beta chain was captured by sequencing in a study of shared clonotypes between healthy human individuals. The CDR3 is made up of 14 amino acids. Trimming cost V 3 bases and J 7 bases, with 14 bases left between them. From germline, CDR1 is SGHNT and CDR2 YYREEE (reference sequence). Profiling relied on immunoSEQ multiplex PCR, and the TCRdb table lists in-frame clones only, not all of them. Of 2 million to 3 million clones listed, over 85% are singletons. Material for sequencing was naive CD4+ T cells from PBMCs. Subset: CD45RA+ positively selected. This chain links TRBV5-4 with TRBJ1-5; weak D call: TRBD1 (6 bases). This clonotype was obtained from a man younger than 35 in good health. Some clones in this sample may be carry-over from other donors' samples. CDR3 DNA: TGTGCCAGCAGCTCGCACAGGGAATTCCAGCCCCAGCATTTT. Protein sequence: CASSSHREFQPQHF.